This TCR beta chain was found in a study of T cells in Graves' hyperthyroidism and ophthalmopathy. About the research overall: Peripheral blood was collected at initial diagnosis, before any treatment. The study, taken as a whole, reports: Stable hyperthyroidism was told apart from ophthalmopathy by a model built on 13 V-J features.

Ophthalmopathy in the patients scored at least 3 on Clinical Activity Score and at least 4 on NOSPECS grade, lasting under 3 months. A word on this clonotype: Its antigen is currently unknown. Just one base apart from a much larger clone, this may be a read error.

With 5 bases removed from V and 6 bases from J, the gap between germline ends came to 11 bases. Germline-derived CDR1 and CDR2 are SGHTA and FQGTGA. The CDR3 totals 13 residues. Researchers took RNA transcripts and amplified the TCR beta CDR3 regions from them. A set of HTBI primers served as the primers for a first-round RT-PCR of the TCR CDR3. One entry per CDR3 protein, called by TCRdb with MiXCR from the multiplex PCR reads. The repertoire has 600,000 or so distinct CDR3 sequences, over 12% of them found once; the top ten carry roughly 7%. The sequence was collected from a woman aged 18-30 years with Graves' ophthalmopathy. Material: blood. J is TRBJ2-1 and V is TRBV7-3; D unresolved. CDR3 coding DNA: TGTGCCAGCAGCCCGGCGGCTCCCAATGAGCAGTTCTTC. It is translated as CASSPAAPNEQFF.